Below are 16 T cell receptor beta chains sequenced from a single sample in a study of shared T cell receptors in the human thymus (dated by TCRdb to the early 2020s). Libraries were constructed by the immunoSEQ multiplex PCR assay. TCRdb obtained this table from immuneACCESS and retained in-frame rearrangements with V and J assigned. These tables miss some clones; where compared with another copy, unresolved V genes account for less than half of the shortfall, and the remainder is unexplained. Across this sample there are 600,000 to 900,000 clones, with roughly 88% seen only once. Together, the top ten hold 0.008% to 0.011% of the sample. These same records also appear under a second study, on human thymus T cells.

Input material: thymocytes. These TCRs come from a girl in the first two years of life with a congenital heart defect. Donor details come from another sample of the same person, matched by shared clones.

The chain combines TRBV15 with TRBJ1-2; D is ambiguous. The CDR3 length is 16 residues. Trimming pared 0 bases from V and 4 bases from J, leaving 15 bases between. Germline CDR1 reads LNHNV; CDR2 reads YYDKDF (reference sequence). CDR3 residues: CATSRDLMQKPYGYTF. The CDR3 DNA follows: TGTGCCACCAGCAGAGATCTCATGCAAAAGCCCTATGGCTACACCTTC.

The gene calls are TRBV19 and TRBJ2-1; D is possibly TRBD2 (5 bases). This CDR3 spans 17 amino acids. V gave up 5 bases and J gave up 6 bases, with 23 bases separating them. Per the germline V gene, CDR1 is LNHDA and CDR2 is SQIVND (reference sequence). Here the CDR3 DNA reads TGTGCCAGTAGTCCGACTGGCTCGGGAAATGGGGTCAATGAGCAGTTCTTC. Protein product: CASSPTGSGNGVNEQFF.

The gene calls are TRBV5-4 and TRBJ2-4; 7 bases fit TRBD2. Germline CDR1 and CDR2: SGHNT and YYREEE (reference sequence). The CDR3 runs 18 residues. The V gene end was trimmed by 2 bases and the J gene end by 3 bases; junction bases not matched to a gene: 14. The CDR3 DNA sequence: TGTGCCAGCAGCTTCACCACCGCTGCGGGGGTGGGCAAAAACATTCAGTACTTC. This encodes CASSFTTAAGVGKNIQYF.

The chain has TRBV7-9 and TRBJ1-2, with TRBD1 identical over 9 bases. The CDR3 is made up of 17 amino acids. The ends lost 2 bases at V and 6 bases at J; junction bases unmatched: 13. Germline values: CDR1 SEHNR, CDR2 FQNEAQ (reference sequence). In DNA form, the CDR3 reads TGTGCCAGCAGCTTAAGGGGCAAGGGACAGGGTGCTCATGGCTACACCTTC. It yields the protein CASSLRGKGQGAHGYTF.

The chain is built from TRBV4-3 and TRBJ1-2; 8 positions match TRBD1. The CDR3 sequence is 17 residues long. V lost 0 bases and J lost 4; bases outside the gene matches: 10. Germline V gene sequence: CDR1 LGHNA, CDR2 YSLEER. CDR3 in amino acids: CASSQELGRDRRYGYTF. CDR3 nucleotides: TGCGCCAGCAGCCAAGAATTGGGTCGGGACAGGCGCTATGGCTACACCTTC.

Of note for this clone: This sample also contains other DNA sequences that code for the same CDR3. The chain employs TRBV6-1 and TRBJ1-1; D may be TRBD1 (6 bases). V was shortened by 6 bases and J by 3 bases, with 8 bases between the two germline ends. CDR3 size: 12 residues. In germline, CDR1 is MNHNS, CDR2 SASEGT. The CDR3 DNA reads TGTGCCAGCAGGGACAGAGACACTGAAGCTTTCTTT. Translation: CASRDRDTEAFF.

In this sample, this clone turned up once. J is TRBJ1-4 and V is TRBV2, with D tentatively TRBD1 (5 bases). Germline V gene data show CDR1 as SNHLY and CDR2 as FYNNEI. The CDR3 covers 13 residues. Trimming removed 6 bases at V and 6 bases at J, with 11 bases between. CDR3 sequence: CASRWAGDEKLFF. The CDR3, as DNA: TGTGCCAGCAGGTGGGCGGGGGATGAAAAACTGTTTTTT.

The rearrangement links TRBV7-6 to TRBJ2-7, with 7 bases lining up with TRBD1. CDR3 length: 13 residues. Germline CDR1 reads SGHVS; CDR2 reads FNYEAQ. J gave up 6 bases and V 2 bases, and 4 bases lay outside the gene matches. Written as DNA, the CDR3 is TGTGCCAGCAGCTTAAGACAGGGAATCGAGCAGTACTTC. Translated, it gives CASSLRQGIEQYF.

The gene calls are TRBV9 and TRBJ1-2; a weak D match, TRBD1 (5 bases). Germline lookup yields CDR1 SGDLS and CDR2 YYNGEE. The CDR3 consists of 15 residues. V was pared by 0 bases and J by 8 bases, with 17 bases between. CDR3 in DNA: TGTGCCAGCAGCGTAGGTGGACACCGCTGGTACGGCTACACCTTC. Protein: CASSVGGHRWYGYTF. Full variable domain (remainder filled in from reference TRBV9 and TRBJ1-2): DSGVTQTPKHLITATGQRVTLRCSPRSGDLSVYWYQQSLDQGLQFLIQYYNGEERAKGNILERFSAQQFPDLHSELNLSSLELGDSALYFCASSVGGHRWYGYTFGSGTRLTVV.

This chain links TRBV4-1 with TRBJ1-1, with D uncertain. Germline V gene lookup returns CDR1 MGHRA and CDR2 YSYEKL. The CDR3 runs to 14 residues. V lost 4 bases and J 1 base, leaving 10 bases between the germline ends. Here the CDR3 reads CASSPGISNTEAFF. In DNA, the CDR3 is TGCGCCAGCAGCCCCGGGATATCGAACACTGAAGCTTTCTTT.

With respect to this clone: One junction end disagrees with the germline gene, perhaps due to a read error. CDR3 sequence (DNA): TGCGCCAGCAGCTCCGGACAGTGGCGACACTTC. Protein product: CASSSGQWRHF. J is TRBJ2-7 and V is TRBV5-1, with a weak D call TRBD1 (6 bases). Per the germline V gene, CDR1 is SGHRS and CDR2 is YFSETQ. CDR3 length equals 11 residues.

The chain joins TRBV5-1 to TRBJ2-3; D gene uncertain. With 0 bases removed from V and 0 bases from J, the gap between germline ends came to 14 bases. Germline CDR1 and CDR2: SGHRS and YFSETQ. The CDR3 runs 17 residues. CDR3 coding DNA: TGCGCCAGCAGCTTGGATCACCACGAAGAGAGCACAGATACGCAGTATTTT. Amino acids: CASSLDHHEESTDTQYF. The full variable domain, completed using reference TRBV5-1 and TRBJ2-3, is KAGVTQTPRYLIKTRGQQVTLSCSPISGHRSVSWYQQTPGQGLQFLFEYFSETQRNKGNFPGRFSGRQFSNSRSEMNVSTLELGDSALYLCASSLDHHEESTDTQYFGPGTRLTVL.

The chain is built from TRBV5-4 and TRBJ2-7; 7 nucleotides line up with TRBD1. Germline V gene lookup returns CDR1 SGHNT and CDR2 YYREEE (reference sequence). This CDR3 is 16 amino acids long. The J segment lost 3 bases and the V segment lost 4 bases, leaving 13 bases of the junction unmatched. CDR3 nucleotide sequence: TGTGCCAGCAGCCCCATCGACAGGGACGATGGCTACGAGCAGTACTTC. Protein: CASSPIDRDDGYEQYF.

V usage is TRBV11-2 and J usage is TRBJ1-2; D gene uncertain. Germline CDR1 reads SGHAT; CDR2 reads FQNNGV. The CDR3 consists of 16 residues. The V and J ends lost 0 bases and 0 bases respectively, with 11 bases between them. The CDR3 sequence: CASSLDPPGSNYGYTF. The CDR3 DNA reads as TGTGCCAGCAGCTTAGATCCCCCAGGATCTAACTATGGCTACACCTTC. Filled out from reference TRBV11-2 and TRBJ1-2, the complete variable domain reads EAGVAQSPRYKIIEKRQSVAFWCNPISGHATLYWYQQILGQGPKLLIQFQNNGVVDDSQLPKDRFSAERLKGVDSTLKIQPAKLEDSAVYLCASSLDPPGSNYGYTFGSGTRLTVV.

The DNA for the CDR3 is TGTGCCAGCAGCCTGCCCCGACTAGCGGGGAGAGAGACCCAGTACTTC. This gives the protein CASSLPRLAGRETQYF. The V call is TRBV14, the J call TRBJ2-5; the match to TRBD2 covers 11 bases. The ends lost 4 bases at V and 4 bases at J; junction bases unmatched: 8. Germline CDR1 and CDR2: SGHDN and FVKESK. The CDR3 extends over 16 amino acids.

The CDR3 protein is CASRGLDRVPSYEQYF. CDR3 in DNA: TGTGCCAGCCGGGGGCTCGACAGGGTGCCTAGCTACGAGCAGTACTTC. The chain recombines TRBV2 with TRBJ2-7, with D perhaps TRBD1 (7 bases). Germline V CDR1 and CDR2: SNHLY, FYNNEI. This CDR3 comprises 16 residues. Trimming took 8 bases from V and 3 from J, leaving 23 bases between them.